This T cell receptor (beta chain) was identified during a study of shared clonotypes between healthy human individuals. Study details: The plates for each donor numbered three CD4 naive, three CD4 memory, two CD8 naive and one CD8 memory. Study-wide findings and caveats: Four donors held approximately 4.6% of naive CD4 clonotypes in common.

Naive CD8 cells were CD45RO-negative, positively selected for CCR7, excluding terminally differentiated effector memory CD45RA+ cells. Sequenced by immunoSEQ multiplex PCR; TCRdb stores in-frame clones only, minus some. The table includes millions of clones, just over 90% detected once. The CDR3 contains 15 residues. The germline V gene encodes CDR1 MDHEN and CDR2 SYDVKM. The junction had 4 bases not matched to a gene; V was cut back by 5 bases and J by 3 bases. Comment on this clone: What it recognizes is unknown.

The receptor comes from a man aged 18 to 30 in good health. Some clones in this sample may be carry-over from other donors' samples. This sequence joins TRBV28 and TRBJ2-7, with 13 bases identical to TRBD2. Input material: naive CD8+ T cells from PBMCs. DNA for the CDR3: TGTGCCAGCAGTCTCCGGACTAGCGGGAGCTACGAGCAGTACTTC. Translation gives CASSLRTSGSYEQYF.